This entry lists 5 T cell receptor beta chains sequenced from one sample in a study of blood T cell repertoires in COVID-19. The repertoire was sequenced with immunoSEQ multiplex PCR; TCRdb's copy has only in-frame clones and lacks some. Found here are 150,000 to 190,000 clones, 80% to 90% of them singletons; the top ten hold roughly 15%. Sequencing was carried out using peripheral blood. The receptor source for this set is a woman in her thirties or forties with acute or convalescent COVID-19.

The J gene is TRBJ2-7, the V gene TRBV2; D is undetermined. Germline CDR1 reads SNHLY; CDR2 reads FYNNEI. Trimming took 7 bases from V and 4 from J, leaving 17 bases between them. The CDR3 contains 14 residues. Written as DNA, the CDR3 is TGTGCCAGCAATAGACACGCAGTAAGTTACGAGCAGTACTTC. It specifies CASNRHAVSYEQYF.

This sequence joins TRBV6-1 and TRBJ2-7; TRBD2 matches at 8 bases. V was clipped by 0 bases and J by 6 bases; unmatched bases: 7. The CDR3 covers 15 residues. CDR1 is MNHNS, CDR2 SASEGT, per germline. The CDR3 DNA is TGTGCCAGCAGTGAAGCTTCGCTAGCGGGTGTCGAGCAGTACTTC. Its translation: CASSEASLAGVEQYF.

The chain joins TRBV6-5 to TRBJ2-2, with TRBD1 matching 7 bases. V shed 6 bases and J 6 bases; nucleotides not matched to a gene: 4. There are 13 residues in the CDR3. The germline V gene has CDR1 MNHEY and CDR2 SVGAGI. CDR3 sequence reads: CASRTGVPGELFF. Written as DNA, the CDR3 is TGTGCCAGCAGAACAGGGGTGCCCGGGGAGCTGTTTTTT.

The chain has TRBV6-5 and TRBJ1-6, with TRBD1 identical over 8 bases. Trimming at V came to 4 bases and at J to 5 bases, leaving 4 bases not matched to a gene. The CDR3 length is 15 residues. Germline CDR1 and CDR2: MNHEY and SVGAGI. The CDR3 bases are TGTGCCAGCAGTTTACAGGGGGAAAATAATTCACCCCTCCACTTT. Translation gives CASSLQGENNSPLHF.

V gene TRBV28 combines with J gene TRBJ1-1; no firm D call. Germline CDR1 is MDHEN and CDR2 is SYDVKM. The CDR3 runs to 14 residues. V lost 6 bases to trimming and J lost 9 bases, with 20 bases between them. CDR3 protein: CASRTIRGSGKAFF. The CDR3 DNA is TGTGCCAGCAGGACCATCCGGGGAAGTGGAAAAGCTTTCTTT.